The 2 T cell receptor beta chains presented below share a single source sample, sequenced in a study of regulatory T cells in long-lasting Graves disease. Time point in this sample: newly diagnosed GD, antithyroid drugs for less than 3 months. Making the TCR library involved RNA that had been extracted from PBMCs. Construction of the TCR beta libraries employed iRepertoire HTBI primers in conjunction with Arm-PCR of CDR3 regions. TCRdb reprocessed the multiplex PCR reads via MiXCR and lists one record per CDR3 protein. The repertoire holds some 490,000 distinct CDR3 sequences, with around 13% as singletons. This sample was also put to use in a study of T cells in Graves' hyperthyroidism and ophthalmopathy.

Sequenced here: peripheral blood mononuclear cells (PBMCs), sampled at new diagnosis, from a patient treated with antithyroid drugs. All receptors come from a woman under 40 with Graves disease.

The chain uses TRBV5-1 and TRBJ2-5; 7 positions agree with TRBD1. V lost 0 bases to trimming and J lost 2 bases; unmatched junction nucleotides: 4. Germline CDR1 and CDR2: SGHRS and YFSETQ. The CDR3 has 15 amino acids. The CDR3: CASSLVSGQQETQYF. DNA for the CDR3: TGCGCCAGCAGCTTGGTGTCGGGACAGCAAGAGACCCAGTACTTC.

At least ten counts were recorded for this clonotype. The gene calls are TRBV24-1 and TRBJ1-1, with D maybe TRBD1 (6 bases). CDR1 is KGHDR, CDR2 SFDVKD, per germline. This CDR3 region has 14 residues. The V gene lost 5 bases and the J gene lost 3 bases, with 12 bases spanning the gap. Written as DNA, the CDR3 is TGTGCCACCAGTGGTACGGGGGGCGACACTGAAGCTTTCTTT. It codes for CATSGTGGDTEAFF.